Many counts were recorded for the clone carrying this TCR beta chain. The antigen is not known. This beta chain came through as a stray read in a library set up for alpha chains, and its size says little. This sample was taken from a study of spatial heterogeneity in lung cancer. Time point given: sample taken at primary tumor resection. The donor population consisted of approximately 70 patients with untreated, early-stage non-small cell lung cancer. A unique molecular identifier was attached to every TCR cDNA molecule. TCRdb recomputed calls from the 5' RACE reads with MiXCR, one row per CDR3 protein. The sample contains approximately 6,800 distinct CDR3 sequences, about 12% of which appear only once. Trimming removed 3 bases from V and 1 base from J, with 10 bases in between. Germline-derived CDR1 and CDR2 are LNHDA and SQIVND (reference sequence). The CDR3 is made up of 15 amino acids. The study's findings and limits: Counts for ubiquitous and regional expanded TCRs went along with ubiquitous and regional nonsynonymous mutations, respectively. For expanded intratumoral alpha and beta TCRs, counts tracked tumor mutation counts.

The sequence was obtained from a male donor with early-stage non-small cell lung cancer. The chain recombines TRBV19 with TRBJ1-5; no clear D. Sequenced material: lung tumor tissue, taken at surgery. This chain's CDR3 is CASSILRPSNQPQHF. The CDR3 DNA follows: TGTGCCAGTAGTATTCTCCGACCGAGCAATCAGCCCCAGCATTTT.